Here is one TCR beta chain with its context. Its antigen is not identified. This sample is drawn from a study of T cell repertoires in aging, cancer and after chemotherapy. The overall study: Six age groups, ranging from 30 or younger to 70 or older, included the donors. The full dataset contained approximately 9.6 million TCR reads. Study observations and caveats: Untreated cancer patients had significantly lower blood TCR diversity than age-matched healthy donors. Median generation probability rose over the chemotherapy interval in each cancer cohort, suggesting rebound thymic output.

TCR beta rearrangements were amplified from peripheral blood genomic DNA. Germline CDR1 MNHNS, CDR2 SASEGT. CDR3 size: 14 residues. Trimming removed 4 bases from V and 3 bases from J, with 10 bases in between. Rearranged V-D-J TRB sequences were amplified with a mixed TRB-A/B primer pool. TCRdb recomputed calls from the multiplex PCR reads with MiXCR, one row per CDR3 protein. The table shows just over 9,000 distinct CDR3 sequences, with less than 25% occurring only once. The V gene is TRBV6-1, the J gene TRBJ1-5, with D possibly matching TRBD1 (5 bases). The clonotype comes from a human donor with a blood cancer. The donor label of this sample is uncertain. The material sequenced was blood. The CDR3 loop is CASSAGAPNQPQHF. The CDR3 nucleotides are TGTGCCAGCAGTGCCGGGGCCCCCAATCAGCCCCAGCATTTT.